The 26 T cell receptor beta chains below all came from one sample that was sequenced in a study of patients and donors after allogeneic stem cell transplantation. TCRdb redid the calling of the RT-PCR reads with MiXCR, one entry per CDR3 protein. The sample lists about 74,000 distinct CDR3 sequences, approximately 26% occurring once. The specimen was blood, either unsorted or a sorted T cell fraction (not recorded which). The receptors were sampled from a human donor who was either an allogeneic HSCT recipient or a stem cell or donor lymphocyte infusion donor (not recorded which). It is not recorded whose cells these are; they may come from a transplant donor.

The DNA for the CDR3 is TGTGCCAGCAGTTCGTACGGGGGTTCACCGAACACCGGGGAGCTGTTTTTT. Translation gives CASSSYGGSPNTGELFF. The V and J genes are TRBV12-3 or TRBV12-4 and TRBJ2-2; a weak D match, TRBD2 (6 bases). Trimming shortened V by 4 bases and J by 0 bases, and 15 bases separated the two germline ends. CDR3 length equals 17 residues.

The chain couples TRBV20-1 to TRBJ2-7; 14 positions match TRBD2. The trim removed 0 bases at V and 4 bases at J, leaving 5 bases unmatched. Germline lookup yields CDR1 DFQATT and CDR2 SNEGSKA (reference sequence). This CDR3 has 16 amino acids. The CDR3 DNA follows: TGCAGTGCTAGAGACCCCGGACTAGCGGGGGGTTACGAGCAGTACTTC. The encoded protein is CSARDPGLAGGYEQYF.

The table lists this clonotype with a few counts. The chain has TRBV4-3 and TRBJ1-1; unclear D gene. The CDR3 has 16 residues. CDR1 LGHNA and CDR2 YSLEER come from the germline V gene. The V end lost 2 bases, the J end lost 4 bases, and 17 bases lay between the germline ends. The CDR3 here is CASSQRTGVVGTEAFF. The CDR3 bases are TGCGCCAGCAGCCAAAGAACTGGGGTGGTGGGCACTGAAGCTTTCTTT.

DNA for the CDR3: TGTGCCAGCAGCCGCCAACCTACAGGGGGGTCCTACGAGCAGTACTTC. Its translation is CASSRQPTGGSYEQYF. The chain carries TRBV7-6 and TRBJ2-7; TRBD1 matches at 8 bases. Germline assignment: CDR1 SGHVS and CDR2 FNYEAQ. CDR3 size: 16 residues. J was trimmed by 1 base and V by 5 bases; bases with no gene match: 10.

The chain employs TRBV7-2 and TRBJ2-3; D unclear. The V gene's germline CDR1 is SGHTA and CDR2 FQGNSA. Trimming took 1 base from V and 6 from J, leaving 14 bases between them. The CDR3 consists of 15 residues. The CDR3 DNA follows: TGTGCCAGCAGCTTAGGTTCGGCTAGTTCCGATACGCAGTATTTT. Encoded protein: CASSLGSASSDTQYF.

The rearrangement uses TRBV4-1 and TRBJ2-7; D uncertain. The CDR3 contains 14 residues. Deletions cut 0 bases from V and 6 bases from J, with 12 bases between. The germline V gene has CDR1 MGHRA and CDR2 YSYEKL. CDR3 in amino acids: CASSQDETPGEQYF. The DNA for the CDR3 is TGCGCCAGCAGCCAAGATGAGACACCCGGCGAGCAGTACTTC.

This chain uses TRBV7-9 with TRBJ1-6; weak D call: TRBD1 (5 bases). This CDR3 contains 15 residues. The ends were cut back, 8 bases at V and 4 bases at J, with 15 bases in the middle. Germline V gives CDR1 SEHNR, CDR2 FQNEAQ (reference sequence). CDR3: CASSLQGTYNSPLHF. As DNA, the CDR3 is TGTGCCAGCTCGCTGCAGGGTACATATAATTCACCCCTCCACTTT.

This clonotype showed up just a few times. This rearrangement joins TRBV30 to TRBJ1-1; TRBD1 aligns across 7 bases. The CDR3 has 14 amino acids. Germline V gives CDR1 GTSNPN, CDR2 SVGIG (reference sequence). J gave up 7 bases and V 3 bases, and 11 bases lay outside the gene matches. In DNA, the CDR3 is TGTGCCTGGAGCAGGGGGTCGTTAGTCGGTGAAGCTTTCTTT. Amino acids: CAWSRGSLVGEAFF.

V usage is TRBV5-1 and J usage is TRBJ2-1; D gene uncertain. Germline values: CDR1 SGHRS, CDR2 YFSETQ. Trimming shortened V by 4 bases and J by 2 bases, and 13 bases separated the two germline ends. The length of the CDR3 is 15 residues. CDR3 DNA: TGCGCCAGCAGCGGCGGCACAGTCACCTACAATGAGCAGTTCTTC. Its protein is CASSGGTVTYNEQFF. Based on the CDR3 plus reference TRBV5-1 and TRBJ2-1, the full variable domain is KAGVTQTPRYLIKTRGQQVTLSCSPISGHRSVSWYQQTPGQGLQFLFEYFSETQRNKGNFPGRFSGRQFSNSRSEMNVSTLELGDSALYLCASSGGTVTYNEQFFGPGTRLTVL.

This chain connects TRBV29-1 to TRBJ1-1; no clear D gene. V shed 1 base and J shed 5 bases, with 17 bases lying between them. This CDR3 contains 15 residues. Germline assignment: CDR1 SQVTM and CDR2 ANQGSEA. DNA of the CDR3: TGCAGCGTTGAAGTAACCCCACTTTGGAGGACTGAAGCTTTCTTT. It translates to CSVEVTPLWRTEAFF. Full variable domain (rest looked up from reference TRBV29-1 and TRBJ1-1): SAVISQKPSRDICQRGTSLTIQCQVDSQVTMMFWYRQQPGQSLTLIATANQGSEATYESGFVIDKFPISRPNLTFSTLTVSNMSPEDSSIYLCSVEVTPLWRTEAFFGQGTRLTVV.

The V gene is TRBV12-3 or TRBV12-4, the J gene TRBJ1-2; D gene ambiguous. The V end lost 5 bases, the J end lost 2 bases, and 9 bases lay between the germline ends. CDR3 length: 13 residues. The CDR3 sequence: CASSRTPNYGYTF. The CDR3 bases are TGTGCCAGCAGTAGGACCCCAAACTATGGCTACACCTTC.

V usage is TRBV12-3 or TRBV12-4 and J usage is TRBJ1-2; TRBD1 matches 9 bases. The CDR3 runs 14 residues. After removal of 4 bases from V and 8 bases from J, the junction contained 8 bases not matched to a gene. CDR3 coding DNA: TGTGCCAGCAGTTACCCCGGGACAGGGATCGGCTACACCTTC. This gives the protein CASSYPGTGIGYTF.

The rearrangement links TRBV3-1 to TRBJ2-2; no definite D call. This CDR3 spans 16 amino acids. Trimming shortened V by 4 bases and J by 6 bases, and 18 bases separated the two germline ends. CDR1 LGHDT and CDR2 YNNKEL come from the germline V gene (reference sequence). The CDR3 DNA reads as TGTGCCAGCAGCCCCCCCCAGGCGTTCCCTCCCGGGGAGCTGTTTTTT. Translating it yields CASSPPQAFPPGELFF.

This clonotype was picked up one time. One junction end disagrees with the germline gene, perhaps due to a read error. The gene calls are TRBV4-3 and TRBJ2-7, with a possible D match to TRBD2 (5 bases). The CDR3 totals 16 residues. CDR1 and CDR2 (germline): LGHNA, YSLEER. The CDR3: CTSSQGRGLIAHEQYF. The DNA for the CDR3 is TGCACCAGCAGCCAAGGTAGAGGGCTGATTGCCCACGAGCAGTACTTC.

The V call is TRBV10-3, the J call TRBJ1-1; D may be TRBD1 (5 bases). V dropped 3 bases and J dropped 4 bases, with 12 bases sitting between them. CDR3 length equals 14 residues. CDR1 and CDR2 (germline): ENHRY, SYGVKD. The CDR3 loop reads CAISDGGIGTEAFF. CDR3 DNA: TGTGCCATCAGTGATGGGGGGATTGGCACTGAAGCTTTCTTT.

The rearrangement uses TRBV4-1 and TRBJ1-5; no clear D gene. The germline gives CDR1 MGHRA, CDR2 YSYEKL. The CDR3 sequence is 16 residues long. Trimming removed 0 bases at V and 4 bases at J, with 13 bases between. The chain's CDR3 is CASSQERIRGNQPQHF. CDR3 in DNA: TGCGCCAGCAGCCAAGAGAGGATTCGGGGTAATCAGCCCCAGCATTTT.

V is TRBV6-6 and J is TRBJ2-5, with 12 bases identical to TRBD2. Germline V lookup: CDR1 MNHNY, CDR2 SVGAGI (reference sequence). The CDR3 totals 17 residues. The junction had 8 bases not matched to a gene; V was cut back by 2 bases and J by 4 bases. CDR3 protein: CASSYVASGGALETQYF. The CDR3 bases are TGTGCCAGCAGTTACGTGGCTAGCGGGGGGGCCCTAGAGACCCAGTACTTC.

The sample holds a few counts of this clonotype. This chain connects TRBV29-1 to TRBJ2-1; D is undetermined. The germline CDR1 and CDR2 sequences are SQVTM and ANQGSEA. With 6 bases removed from V and 2 bases from J, the gap between germline ends came to 11 bases. The CDR3 is 13 residues long. The CDR3 spells CSVPVPTYNEQFF. The CDR3 DNA reads as TGCAGCGTGCCAGTTCCGACCTACAATGAGCAGTTCTTC.

A note on this clonotype: At one end, the junction sequence differs from germline, possibly due to a read error. The chain has TRBV3-1 and TRBJ1-4, with D uncertain. The CDR3 consists of 15 residues. Germline CDR1 is LGHDT and CDR2 is YNNKEL (reference sequence). CDR3 in amino acids: CSSSQGSTTNEKLFF. CDR3 DNA: TGTTCCAGCAGCCAAGGAAGTACAACTAATGAAAAACTGTTTTTT.

The rearrangement links TRBV12-3 or TRBV12-4 to TRBJ2-7; D may be TRBD1 (6 bases). Trimming removed 3 bases from V and 3 bases from J, with 12 bases in between. The CDR3 is 14 residues long. The CDR3 here is CASSFEQGIYEQYF. In DNA form, the CDR3 reads TGTGCCAGCAGTTTTGAACAGGGAATCTACGAGCAGTACTTC.

This clonotype appeared many times. This rearrangement joins TRBV12-3 or TRBV12-4 to TRBJ1-5, with a weak D call TRBD1 (5 bases). CDR3 length: 15 amino acids. V was pared by 3 bases and J by 6 bases, with 15 bases between. The DNA for the CDR3 is TGTGCCAGCAGTTTTGTCAGGGACTTTAGTCAGCCCCAGCATTTT. This gives the protein CASSFVRDFSQPQHF.

The chain couples TRBV24-1 to TRBJ2-1; TRBD2 agrees at 9 bases. The CDR3 covers 16 residues. The trim removed 3 bases at V and 4 bases at J, leaving 6 bases unmatched. CDR1 and CDR2 from the germline V gene are KGHDR and SFDVKD. In DNA form, the CDR3 reads TGTGCCACCAGTGATATGCTAGCGGGGTCTTACAATGAGCAGTTCTTC. It codes for CATSDMLAGSYNEQFF.

This clonotype occurred a few times. The DNA of the CDR3 is TGTGCCTGGAGTGTTTGGGGGACAGGCCTTTTGGGCAATCAGCCCCAGCATTTT. It yields the protein CAWSVWGTGLLGNQPQHF. The rearrangement joins TRBV30 to TRBJ1-5; TRBD1 matches at 8 bases. CDR1 and CDR2 from the germline V gene are GTSNPN and SVGIG (reference sequence). The CDR3 consists of 18 residues. The V and J ends lost 0 bases and 2 bases, in that order; junction bases with no gene match: 12.

Only a few counts were recorded for this clonotype. J is TRBJ2-5 and V is TRBV6-5; D perhaps matches TRBD2 (6 bases). The CDR3 contains 15 residues. Germline V gives CDR1 MNHEY, CDR2 SVGAGI. V lost 2 bases, J lost 4 bases, and 14 bases lay in between. CDR3: CASSYIGGTPETQYF. The CDR3 coding sequence is TGTGCCAGCAGTTACATCGGGGGTACCCCAGAGACCCAGTACTTC.

Only one count was recorded for this clonotype. The genes are TRBV7-2 and TRBJ2-1; D remains unclear. The germline V gene encodes CDR1 SGHTA and CDR2 FQGNSA. The CDR3 is made up of 15 amino acids. Trimming left V 1 base short and J 4 bases short, with 11 bases between. In DNA form, the CDR3 reads TGTGCCAGCAGCTTAGACCCCGCCGGTTACAATGAGCAGTTCTTC. This gives the protein CASSLDPAGYNEQFF. Variable domain in full (rest from reference TRBV7-2 and TRBJ2-1): GAGVSQSPSNKVTEKGKDVELRCDPISGHTALYWYRQSLGQGLEFLIYFQGNSAPDKSGLPSDRFSAERTGGSVSTLTIQRTQQEDSAVYLCASSLDPAGYNEQFFGPGTRLTVL.

The genes are TRBV9 and TRBJ2-7; D is unclear. The ends were cut back, 0 bases at V and 2 bases at J, with 9 bases in the middle. The CDR3 length is 14 residues. Germline V gene data show CDR1 as SGDLS and CDR2 as YYNGEE. The CDR3 is CASSVEVTAYEQYF. DNA for the CDR3: TGTGCCAGCAGCGTAGAAGTCACAGCCTACGAGCAGTACTTC.